The rows below give T cell receptor beta chains drawn from one sample of a study of T cell repertoires in cytomegalovirus infection. TCRdb ran MiXCR on the reads and lists one entry per CDR3 protein. Among 750,000 to 950,000 distinct CDR3 sequences listed, almost 30% were seen once. Antigens of these TCRs are unknown. Sequencing used cultured CD8+ T cells from PBMCs, obtained from culture after CMV antigen stimulation. The receptors derive from a human donor in good health (CMV status not recorded). Some clones in this sample may be carry-over from other donors' samples. Both conserved end residues are part of each CDR3. The D gene is left open where the match is weak. Some rows mark clone size as missing; the rest say once, few, many or name a class of expanded clone.

cdr3_nt: TGTGCCACCAGTGACCTGACTAGCGGGGGGGAATCGCTCAATCGCGGGGAGCTGTTTTTT
cdr3_aa: CATSDLTSGGESLNRGELFF
v_call: TRBV24-1
j_call: TRBJ2-2
d_call: TRBD2
cdr3_length: 20
clone_size: few

cdr3_nt: TGTGCCAGCGAAGCCGGGGGCTCGCTGTATGGCTACACCTTC
cdr3_aa: CASEAGGSLYGYTF
v_call: TRBV12-3/TRBV12-4
j_call: TRBJ1-2
d_call: .
cdr3_length: 14
clone_size: .

cdr3_nt: TGTGCCAGTAGTATCACAGGGTGGCGGCTCGATGAGCAGTTCTTC
cdr3_aa: CASSITGWRLDEQFF
v_call: TRBV19
j_call: TRBJ2-1
d_call: .
cdr3_length: 15
clone_size: few

cdr3_nt: TGTGCCAGCAGCATCCGACAGGGGGGTAATGAAAAACTGTTTTTT
cdr3_aa: CASSIRQGGNEKLFF
v_call: TRBV7-6
j_call: TRBJ1-4
d_call: TRBD1
cdr3_length: 15
clone_size: once

cdr3_nt: TGTGCCAGCAGTGAAAGTTTGGCAGAAAATCAGCCCCAGCATTTT
cdr3_aa: CASSESLAENQPQHF
v_call: TRBV2
j_call: TRBJ1-5
d_call: .
cdr3_length: 15
clone_size: .

cdr3_nt: TGTGCCAGCAGACCCGACGGACTCGGCGCAACTAATGAAAAACTGTTTTTT
cdr3_aa: CASRPDGLGATNEKLFF
v_call: TRBV7-4
j_call: TRBJ1-4
d_call: .
cdr3_length: 17
clone_size: .

cdr3_nt: TGTGCCACCAACATAGGGGGCTCGGGTGAAAAACTGTTTTTT
cdr3_aa: CATNIGGSGEKLFF
v_call: TRBV15
j_call: TRBJ1-4
d_call: TRBD1
cdr3_length: 14
clone_size: .

cdr3_nt: TGTGCCAGCAGTGCGACCGGGACAACGGCTGAAGCTTTCTTT
cdr3_aa: CASSATGTTAEAFF
v_call: TRBV6-1
j_call: TRBJ1-1
d_call: .
cdr3_length: 14
clone_size: few

cdr3_nt: TGTGCCAGCAGCGGTTTAACAGATACGCAGTATTTT
cdr3_aa: CASSGLTDTQYF
v_call: TRBV9
j_call: TRBJ2-3
d_call: .
cdr3_length: 12
clone_size: .

cdr3_nt: TGTGCCAGCAGCTTACCTACAGGGCTTATCACTGAAGCTTTCTTT
cdr3_aa: CASSLPTGLITEAFF
v_call: TRBV7-2
j_call: TRBJ1-1
d_call: .
cdr3_length: 15
clone_size: few

cdr3_nt: TGTGCCAGCAGTTTCCCCCTCCGGGACAGGGTAATCGGGAGGGCTGGCTACACCTTC
cdr3_aa: CASSFPLRDRVIGRAGYTF
v_call: TRBV28
j_call: TRBJ1-2
d_call: TRBD1
cdr3_length: 19
clone_size: few

cdr3_nt: TGTGCCAGCAGTAACGGGACCCTGATTTATAATTCACCCCTCCACTTT
cdr3_aa: CASSNGTLIYNSPLHF
v_call: TRBV7-8
j_call: TRBJ1-6
d_call: .
cdr3_length: 16
clone_size: many

cdr3_nt: TGTGCCAGCAGCTCCGACAGGGAAGAGGAAAAACTGTTTTTT
cdr3_aa: CASSSDREEEKLFF
v_call: TRBV13
j_call: TRBJ1-4
d_call: TRBD1
cdr3_length: 14
clone_size: .

cdr3_nt: TGTGCCACCTACAGATCCACTGAAGCTTTCTTT
cdr3_aa: CATYRSTEAFF
v_call: TRBV2
j_call: TRBJ1-1
d_call: .
cdr3_length: 11
clone_size: .

cdr3_nt: TGTGCCCCTTATTCTCGGACAGGAGAAAGCAATCAGCCCCAGCATTTT
cdr3_aa: CAPYSRTGESNQPQHF
v_call: TRBV7-2
j_call: TRBJ1-5
d_call: TRBD1
cdr3_length: 16
clone_size: .

cdr3_nt: TGTGCCAGCAGCTTACGGACTAGCGGGGGGTGGAGGGGAGAGACCCAGTACTTC
cdr3_aa: CASSLRTSGGWRGETQYF
v_call: TRBV7-2
j_call: TRBJ2-5
d_call: TRBD2
cdr3_length: 18
clone_size: .

cdr3_nt: TGCGCCAGCAGCCAAGTAGGCGGGGTCAGGACAGATACGCAGTATTTT
cdr3_aa: CASSQVGGVRTDTQYF
v_call: TRBV4-1
j_call: TRBJ2-3
d_call: .
cdr3_length: 16
clone_size: .

cdr3_nt: TGTGCCATCAGTGAGTACACCCCCCACTCTGGAAACACCATATATTTT
cdr3_aa: CAISEYTPHSGNTIYF
v_call: TRBV10-3
j_call: TRBJ1-3
d_call: .
cdr3_length: 16
clone_size: .

cdr3_nt: TGTGCCAGCAGCTTATCTCCGGGGAGGAGCACAGATACGCAGTATTTT
cdr3_aa: CASSLSPGRSTDTQYF
v_call: TRBV7-6
j_call: TRBJ2-3
d_call: .
cdr3_length: 16
clone_size: few

cdr3_nt: TGCAGTGCTCCTCAGGGGTGGGTCAATGAGCAGTTCTTC
cdr3_aa: CSAPQGWVNEQFF
v_call: TRBV20-1
j_call: TRBJ2-1
d_call: .
cdr3_length: 13
clone_size: .

cdr3_nt: TGTGCCACCATAGCGGGGGAGACCCAGTACTTC
cdr3_aa: CATIAGETQYF
v_call: TRBV19
j_call: TRBJ2-5
d_call: TRBD2
cdr3_length: 11
clone_size: few

cdr3_nt: TGCGCCAGCAGCCAAGACCTGCTCGGGGCAACAGATACGCAGTATTTT
cdr3_aa: CASSQDLLGATDTQYF
v_call: TRBV4-3
j_call: TRBJ2-3
d_call: .
cdr3_length: 16
clone_size: few

cdr3_nt: TGCGCCAGCAGCCAAGATTCAGGGCTCTCTGGAAACACCATATATTTT
cdr3_aa: CASSQDSGLSGNTIYF
v_call: TRBV4-3
j_call: TRBJ1-3
d_call: .
cdr3_length: 16
clone_size: few

cdr3_nt: TGTGCCAGCACCTCCTGGACGACGAACACCGGGGAGCTGTTTTTT
cdr3_aa: CASTSWTTNTGELFF
v_call: TRBV27
j_call: TRBJ2-2
d_call: .
cdr3_length: 15
clone_size: .

cdr3_nt: TGTGCCAGCAGTTACGGGGACAGAATAGAATATGGCTACACCTTC
cdr3_aa: CASSYGDRIEYGYTF
v_call: TRBV6-5
j_call: TRBJ1-2
d_call: TRBD1
cdr3_length: 15
clone_size: .

cdr3_nt: TGTGCCAGCAGCGTAGGAGGGGCTGGGGCCAATGTCCTGACTTTC
cdr3_aa: CASSVGGAGANVLTF
v_call: TRBV9
j_call: TRBJ2-6
d_call: .
cdr3_length: 15
clone_size: .

cdr3_nt: TGTGCTAGCAGCTCTACGCGGGGACAGGGAGGTTCGGGCAATCAGCCCCAGCATTTT
cdr3_aa: CASSSTRGQGGSGNQPQHF
v_call: TRBV7-7
j_call: TRBJ1-5
d_call: TRBD1
cdr3_length: 19
clone_size: .

cdr3_nt: TGCAGTGCTAGTCCCTCCCCAGGTTTGAACACTGAAGCTTTCTTT
cdr3_aa: CSASPSPGLNTEAFF
v_call: TRBV20-1
j_call: TRBJ1-1
d_call: .
cdr3_length: 15
clone_size: few

cdr3_nt: TGTGCCAGCAGCAGACTAGCGGGGGGTAGCACAGATACGCAGTATTTT
cdr3_aa: CASSRLAGGSTDTQYF
v_call: TRBV7-9
j_call: TRBJ2-3
d_call: TRBD2
cdr3_length: 16
clone_size: .

cdr3_nt: TGCGCCAGCACCATAGGGACAGGGATTTTCACTGAAGCTTTCTTT
cdr3_aa: CASTIGTGIFTEAFF
v_call: TRBV5-1
j_call: TRBJ1-1
d_call: TRBD1
cdr3_length: 15
clone_size: few

cdr3_nt: TGTGCCAGCACCCTTAGCGGGGGAGCCTACAATGAGCAGTTCTTC
cdr3_aa: CASTLSGGAYNEQFF
v_call: TRBV5-6
j_call: TRBJ2-1
d_call: TRBD2
cdr3_length: 15
clone_size: .

cdr3_nt: TGTGCCAGCAGCCAAAAAATTCTACTGACAGGGGGCGAAGGCTATGGCTACACCTTC
cdr3_aa: CASSQKILLTGGEGYGYTF
v_call: TRBV3-1
j_call: TRBJ1-2
d_call: TRBD1
cdr3_length: 19
clone_size: few

cdr3_nt: TGTGCCAGCAGCCCAGGGGGAGGCTCTCTTGGCTACACCTTC
cdr3_aa: CASSPGGGSLGYTF
v_call: TRBV27
j_call: TRBJ1-2
d_call: TRBD1
cdr3_length: 14
clone_size: .

cdr3_nt: TGTGCCAGCAGCTCGTCGACGAGAAATGAGCAGTTCTTC
cdr3_aa: CASSSSTRNEQFF
v_call: TRBV7-9
j_call: TRBJ2-1
d_call: .
cdr3_length: 13
clone_size: few

cdr3_nt: TGTGCCAGCAGTTCAAAAGGGACAGGCTTTGGGAAAGAGAACCAGTACTTC
cdr3_aa: CASSSKGTGFGKENQYF
v_call: TRBV12-3/TRBV12-4
j_call: TRBJ2-5
d_call: TRBD1
cdr3_length: 17
clone_size: many

cdr3_nt: TGCGCCAGCAGCCAAGATCAACGGCGGAGCTCCTACAATGAGCAGTTCTTC
cdr3_aa: CASSQDQRRSSYNEQFF
v_call: TRBV4-3
j_call: TRBJ2-1
d_call: .
cdr3_length: 17
clone_size: .

cdr3_nt: TGTGCCAGCAGCTCCCGGGTAGGGGTTGCCCGATACAATGAGCAGTTGTTC
cdr3_aa: CASSSRVGVARYNEQLF
v_call: TRBV7-4
j_call: TRBJ2-1
d_call: .
cdr3_length: 17
clone_size: .

cdr3_nt: TGTGCCAGCAGGATACAGGGGGAAGGTTATGGCTACACCTTC
cdr3_aa: CASRIQGEGYGYTF
v_call: TRBV12-3/TRBV12-4
j_call: TRBJ1-2
d_call: TRBD1
cdr3_length: 14
clone_size: many

cdr3_nt: TGCAGCGATCTATCGGGGGGTGAAGCTTTCTTT
cdr3_aa: CSDLSGGEAFF
v_call: TRBV29-1
j_call: TRBJ1-1
d_call: .
cdr3_length: 11
clone_size: .

cdr3_nt: TGTGCCAGCAGTGAATATTTCAGGGGGGTATCCTACAATGAGCAGTTCTTC
cdr3_aa: CASSEYFRGVSYNEQFF
v_call: TRBV25-1
j_call: TRBJ2-1
d_call: .
cdr3_length: 17
clone_size: .

cdr3_nt: TGTGCCAGCACCTCCATTGGGACCCAGAACTATGGCTACACCTTC
cdr3_aa: CASTSIGTQNYGYTF
v_call: TRBV12-3/TRBV12-4
j_call: TRBJ1-2
d_call: .
cdr3_length: 15
clone_size: few

cdr3_nt: TGTGCCAGCAGTGTGGGGACTAGCGGGGGGCTCGATGAGCAGTTCTTC
cdr3_aa: CASSVGTSGGLDEQFF
v_call: TRBV27
j_call: TRBJ2-1
d_call: TRBD2
cdr3_length: 16
clone_size: few